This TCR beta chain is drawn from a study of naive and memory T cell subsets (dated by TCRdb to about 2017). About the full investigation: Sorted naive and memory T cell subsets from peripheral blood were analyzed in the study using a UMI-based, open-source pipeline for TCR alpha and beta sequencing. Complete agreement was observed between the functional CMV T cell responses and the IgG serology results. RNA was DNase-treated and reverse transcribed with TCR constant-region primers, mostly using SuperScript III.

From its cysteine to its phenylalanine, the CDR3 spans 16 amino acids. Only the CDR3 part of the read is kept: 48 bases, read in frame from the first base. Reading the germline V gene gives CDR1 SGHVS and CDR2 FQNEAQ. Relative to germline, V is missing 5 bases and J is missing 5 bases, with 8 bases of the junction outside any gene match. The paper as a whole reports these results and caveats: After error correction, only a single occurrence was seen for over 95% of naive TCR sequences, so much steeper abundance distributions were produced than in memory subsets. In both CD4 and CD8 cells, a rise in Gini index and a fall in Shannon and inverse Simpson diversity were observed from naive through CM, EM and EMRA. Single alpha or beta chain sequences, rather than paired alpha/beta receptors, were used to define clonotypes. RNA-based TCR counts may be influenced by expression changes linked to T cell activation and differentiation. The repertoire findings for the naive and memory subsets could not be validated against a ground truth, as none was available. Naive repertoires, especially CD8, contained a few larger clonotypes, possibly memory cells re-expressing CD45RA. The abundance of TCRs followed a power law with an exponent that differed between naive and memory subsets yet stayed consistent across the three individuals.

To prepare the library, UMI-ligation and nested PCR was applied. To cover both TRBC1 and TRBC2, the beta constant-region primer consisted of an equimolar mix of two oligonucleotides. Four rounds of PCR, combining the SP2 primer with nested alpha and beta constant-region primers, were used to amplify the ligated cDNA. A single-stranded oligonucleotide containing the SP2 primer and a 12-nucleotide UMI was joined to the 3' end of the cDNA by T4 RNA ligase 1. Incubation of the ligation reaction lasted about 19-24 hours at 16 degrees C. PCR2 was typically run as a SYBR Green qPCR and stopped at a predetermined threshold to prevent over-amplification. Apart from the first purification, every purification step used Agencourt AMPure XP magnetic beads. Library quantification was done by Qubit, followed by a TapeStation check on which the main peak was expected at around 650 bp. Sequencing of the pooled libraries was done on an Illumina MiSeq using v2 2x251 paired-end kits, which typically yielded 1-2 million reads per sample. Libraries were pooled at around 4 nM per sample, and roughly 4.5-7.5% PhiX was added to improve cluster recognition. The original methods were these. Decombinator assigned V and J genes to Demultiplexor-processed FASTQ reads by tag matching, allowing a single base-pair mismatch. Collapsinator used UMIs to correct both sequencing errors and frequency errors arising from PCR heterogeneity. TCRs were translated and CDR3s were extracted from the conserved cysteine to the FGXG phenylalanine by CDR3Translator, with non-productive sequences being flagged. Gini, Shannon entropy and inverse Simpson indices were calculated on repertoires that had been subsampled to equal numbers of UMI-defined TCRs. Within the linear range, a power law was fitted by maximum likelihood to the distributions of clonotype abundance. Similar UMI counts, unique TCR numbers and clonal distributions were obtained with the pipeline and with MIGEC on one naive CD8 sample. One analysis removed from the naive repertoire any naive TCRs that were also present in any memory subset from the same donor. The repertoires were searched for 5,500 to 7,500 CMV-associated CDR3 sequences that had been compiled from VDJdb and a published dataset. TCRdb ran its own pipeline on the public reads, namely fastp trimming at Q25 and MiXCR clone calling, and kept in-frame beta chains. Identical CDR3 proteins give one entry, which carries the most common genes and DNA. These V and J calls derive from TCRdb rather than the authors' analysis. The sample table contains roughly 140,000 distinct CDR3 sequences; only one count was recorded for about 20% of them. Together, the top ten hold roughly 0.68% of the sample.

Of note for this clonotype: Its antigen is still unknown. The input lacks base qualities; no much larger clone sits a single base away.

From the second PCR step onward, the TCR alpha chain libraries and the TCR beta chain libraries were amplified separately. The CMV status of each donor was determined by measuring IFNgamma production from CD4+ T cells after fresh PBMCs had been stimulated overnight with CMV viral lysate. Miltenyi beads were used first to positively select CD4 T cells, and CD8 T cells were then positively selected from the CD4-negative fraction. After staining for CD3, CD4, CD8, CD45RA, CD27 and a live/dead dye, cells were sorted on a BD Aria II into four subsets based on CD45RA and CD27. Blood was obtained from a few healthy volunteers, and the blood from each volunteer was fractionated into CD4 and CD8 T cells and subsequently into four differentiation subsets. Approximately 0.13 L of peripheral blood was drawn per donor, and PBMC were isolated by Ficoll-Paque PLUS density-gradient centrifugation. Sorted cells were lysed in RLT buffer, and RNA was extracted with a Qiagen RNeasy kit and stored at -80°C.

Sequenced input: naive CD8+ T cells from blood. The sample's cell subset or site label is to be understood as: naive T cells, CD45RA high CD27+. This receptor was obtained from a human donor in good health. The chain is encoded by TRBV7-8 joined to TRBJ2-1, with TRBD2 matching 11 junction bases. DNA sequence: TGTGCCAGCAGCGAACACGGACTAGCGGGCAACAATGAGCAGTTCTTC. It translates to CASSEHGLAGNNEQFF.